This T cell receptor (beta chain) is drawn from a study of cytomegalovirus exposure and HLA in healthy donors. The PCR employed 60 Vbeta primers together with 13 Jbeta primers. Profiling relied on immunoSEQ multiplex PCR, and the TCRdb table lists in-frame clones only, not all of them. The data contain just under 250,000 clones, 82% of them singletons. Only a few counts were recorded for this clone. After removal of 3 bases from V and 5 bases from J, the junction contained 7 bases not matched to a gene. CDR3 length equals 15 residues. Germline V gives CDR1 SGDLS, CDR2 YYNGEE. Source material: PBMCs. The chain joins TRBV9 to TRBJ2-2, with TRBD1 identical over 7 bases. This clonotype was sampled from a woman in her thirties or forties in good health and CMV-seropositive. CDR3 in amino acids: CASSGTGRRTGELFF. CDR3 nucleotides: TGTGCCAGCAGCGGGACAGGCCGACGAACCGGGGAGCTGTTTTTT.